This T cell receptor beta chain derives from a study of PD-L1 blockade in urothelial cancer. About the research overall: About 90% of the roughly 29 patients were men with bladder-origin urothelial cancer. The authors examined blood 3 weeks (second dose) and 6 weeks after treatment start. Peripheral blood specimens exhibited a median yield of around 140,000 T cells.

Sequencing was performed with immunoSEQ multiplex PCR; in TCRdb, only in-frame clones are kept and a portion is missing. The top ten clones hold more than 9% of a sample with 50,000 or so clones, around 85% of them seen once. Concerning this clone itself: Its antigen is currently unknown.

Points from the study as a whole: Improved survival was predicted by pretreatment blood TCR clonality below the median.

Specified time point: peripheral blood 6 weeks after treatment start. V was pared by 4 bases and J by 8 bases, with 11 bases of the junction left unmatched. Per the germline V gene, CDR1 is SGDLS and CDR2 is YYNGEE. There are 15 residues in the CDR3. Sequenced here: PBMCs, sampled around atezolizumab (anti-PD-L1) treatment. The receptor was derived from a man between 60 and 75 years old with urothelial cancer. The chain carries TRBV9 and TRBJ2-1; the match to TRBD1 covers 8 bases. DNA of the CDR3: TGTGCCAGCAGCAGCCGGGACAGGCCTTTGGATGAGCAGTTCTTC. Residues: CASSSRDRPLDEQFF. The variable domain in full, with the rest retrieved from reference TRBV9 and TRBJ2-1, is DSGVTQTPKHLITATGQRVTLRCSPRSGDLSVYWYQQSLDQGLQFLIQYYNGEERAKGNILERFSAQQFPDLHSELNLSSLELGDSALYFCASSSRDRPLDEQFFGPGTRLTVL.